This is a list of T cell receptor beta chains from one sample in a study of blood T cell repertoires in COVID-19. Measured with immunoSEQ multiplex PCR; TCRdb has only the in-frame clones, and not every one. The profile shows 25,000 to 30,000 clones, roughly 84% of them singletons. The sequenced sample consisted of peripheral blood. These receptors came from a human donor in a cohort sampled during active COVID-19. The donor label of this sample is uncertain. CDR3s include the opening cysteine and the closing phenylalanine or tryptophan. D genes are given only for firm matches. Where a row states a size, it is once, few, many or the class of an expanded clone; other rows omit it.

abundance	v_gene	j_gene	d_gene	CDR3aa	CDR3nt
-	TRBV9	TRBJ2-3	-	CASSVALITDTQYF	TGTGCCAGCAGCGTAGCTCTAATTACAGATACGCAGTATTTT
-	TRBV27	TRBJ1-6	TRBD1	CASSPTTGASSPLHF	TGTGCCAGCAGTCCAACGACAGGGGCAAGTTCACCCCTCCACTTT
-	TRBV6-5	TRBJ2-1	-	CASRPGKGGEQFF	TGTGCCAGCAGACCTGGGAAGGGAGGTGAGCAGTTCTTC
-	TRBV4-3	TRBJ1-1	-	CASSQDGGVLNTEAFF	TGCGCCAGCAGCCAGGATGGAGGGGTCCTGAACACTGAAGCTTTCTTT
-	TRBV28	TRBJ2-6	TRBD1	CASSARDRGFAGANVLTF	TGTGCCAGCAGTGCCAGGGACAGGGGTTTCGCTGGGGCCAACGTCCTGACTTTC
-	TRBV6-5	TRBJ2-2	-	CASSYSHMGELFF	TGTGCCAGCAGTTACTCACACATGGGGGAGCTGTTTTTT
-	TRBV10-2	TRBJ2-2	TRBD2	CASSVVRPSGGNTGELFF	TGCGCCAGCAGTGTCGTTCGGCCTAGCGGGGGAAACACCGGGGAGCTGTTTTTT
medium-sized	TRBV15	TRBJ2-2	TRBD2	CATSRSGGGTGELFF	TGTGCCACCAGCAGATCGGGGGGAGGCACCGGGGAGCTGTTTTTT
-	TRBV4-1	TRBJ2-7	TRBD2	CASSRGTSGSFEQYF	TGCGCCAGCAGCCGAGGGACTAGCGGGTCTTTCGAGCAGTACTTC
-	TRBV6-1	TRBJ1-5	-	CASSDGGLDNQPQHF	TGTGCCAGCAGTGACGGAGGGTTAGACAATCAGCCCCAGCATTTT
once	TRBV5-4	TRBJ1-1	TRBD1	CASSSWTGWDTEAFF	TGTGCCAGCAGCTCGTGGACAGGGTGGGACACTGAAGCTTTCTTT
-	TRBV6-5	TRBJ1-3	TRBD1	CASSQGTGENTIYF	TGTGCCAGCAGCCAGGGGACAGGGGAGAACACCATATATTTT
-	TRBV6-6	TRBJ1-5	-	CASSYGQGHSNQPQHF	TGTGCCAGCAGTTACGGGCAGGGGCATAGCAATCAGCCCCAGCATTTT
-	TRBV9	TRBJ2-7	-	CASSPLGRYEQYF	TGTGCCAGCAGCCCCCTGGGCAGGTACGAGCAGTACTTC
-	TRBV5-1	TRBJ2-7	-	CASSLGQAGPYEQYF	TGCGCCAGCAGCTTGGGGCAGGCGGGTCCCTACGAGCAGTACTTC
-	TRBV5-4	TRBJ2-1	TRBD1	CASSRTGDNEQFF	TGTGCCAGCAGCAGGACAGGGGACAATGAGCAGTTCTTC
-	TRBV5-1	TRBJ1-1	-	CASSLTDPHSTAFF	TGCGCCAGCAGCTTGACAGACCCACATAGTACGGCTTTCTTT
medium-sized	TRBV2	TRBJ2-7	-	CASRRIGRYEQYF	TGTGCCAGCCGACGCATTGGGCGCTACGAGCAGTACTTC